This T cell receptor beta chain is drawn from a study of blood T cell repertoires in COVID-19. Study-level background: COVID-19 samples from acute and convalescent phases originated in the United States, Italy and Spain. PBMCs, B-cell-depleted T cells, or T cells provided the cDNA or gDNA that made up the material.

The germline V gene has CDR1 SEHNR and CDR2 FQNEAQ (reference sequence). The ends were cut back, 5 bases at V and 7 bases at J, with 15 bases in the middle. This CDR3 has 14 amino acids. Authors' methods: Reference gene primers were amplified, and this amplification served to estimate nucleated cell counts. Clones were sequenced by immunoSEQ multiplex PCR, and TCRdb holds only the in-frame ones, with some missing. V and J calls and clone size are as listed in that table; D and trimming were resolved from the DNA. This table holds a few hundred thousand clones, 82% found once. This TCR derives from a woman aged 70-85 years with COVID-19, enrolled during active disease. The sample was peripheral blood. The V gene is TRBV7-9, the J gene TRBJ1-5; D may be TRBD1 (5 bases). The CDR3 DNA reads TGTGCCAGCAGCAACGCTTTGGGGCAACAGCCCCAGCATTTT. This sequence encodes CASSNALGQQPQHF. Full variable domain (outside the CDR3, taken from reference TRBV7-9 and TRBJ1-5): DTGVSQNPRHKITKRGQNVTFRCDPISEHNRLYWYRQTLGQGPEFLTYFQNEAQLEKSRLLSDRFSAERPKGSFSTLEIQRTEQGDSAMYLCASSNALGQQPQHFGDGTRLSIL.